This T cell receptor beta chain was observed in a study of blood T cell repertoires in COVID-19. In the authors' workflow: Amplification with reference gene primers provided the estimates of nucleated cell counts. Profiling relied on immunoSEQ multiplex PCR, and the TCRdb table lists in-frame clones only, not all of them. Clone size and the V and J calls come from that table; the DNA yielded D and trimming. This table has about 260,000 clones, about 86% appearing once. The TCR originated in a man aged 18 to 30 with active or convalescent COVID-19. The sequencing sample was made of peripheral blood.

CDR3 residues: CSVVQGFSGYTF. The DNA for the CDR3 is TGCAGCGTTGTACAGGGATTCTCAGGCTACACCTTC. The chain couples TRBV29-1 to TRBJ1-2; D is perhaps TRBD1 (6 bases). The V gene's germline CDR1 is SQVTM and CDR2 ANQGSEA. V was clipped by 4 bases and J by 8 bases, with 14 bases between them. The CDR3 is 12 amino acids.